The clone carrying this T cell receptor (beta chain) was detected ten times or more. Profiled with immunoSEQ multiplex PCR; TCRdb holds only in-frame clones, not every one. The sample records 430,000 or so clones, 89% being singletons. The data derive from a study of Ad26.COV2.S vaccination and SARS-CoV-2 variants. This CDR3 comprises 14 residues. CDR1 SNHLY and CDR2 FYNNEI come from the germline V gene. The germline V and J ends were trimmed by 1 base and 4 bases, with 10 bases remaining between them. Treatment here: over 15 received Ad26.COV2.S at low or high dose, single or two shots; roughly five received placebo; per-sample allocation not given. Collection of the samples took place on day 63 after the first injection of vaccine or placebo.

The rearrangement uses TRBV2 and TRBJ1-1, with D uncertain. The receptor comes from a person aged 18-65 years who received the Ad26.COV2.S COVID-19 vaccine or a placebo. The source was peripheral blood, collected in a trial of Ad26.COV2.S vaccine versus placebo. For the CDR3, the DNA is TGTGCCAGCAGTGAAGACCCGTGGGGCACTGAAGCTTTCTTT. Residues: CASSEDPWGTEAFF.